These T cell receptor beta chains were read from a single sample in a study of T cell responses to AZD1222 COVID-19 vaccine. Assay used: immunoSEQ multiplex PCR; TCRdb lists only in-frame clones, some missing. This table holds some 130,000 clones, about nine tenths found once. Specimen: peripheral blood, collected on day 0 of MenACWY control vaccination. Every receptor here comes from an adult in good health. The CDR3 runs from the conserved cysteine through the conserved F or W. The order of the fields is CDR3 DNA, CDR3 protein, V gene, clone size, J gene, D gene. A D gene is named only where the DNA matches it firmly. Clone size appears in some rows only: once, few, many, or a class for an expanded clone.

DNA: TGTGCCAGCTCCCAGGGGCGGGCTAATGAAAAACTGTTTTTT; CDR3: CASSQGRANEKLFF; V: TRBV18; size: .; J: TRBJ1-4; D: .
DNA: TGTGCCAGCTCATCAGGGGGCTCTTTCACTAATGAAAAACTGTTTTTT; CDR3: CASSSGGSFTNEKLFF; V: TRBV18; size: .; J: TRBJ1-4; D: TRBD1
DNA: TGTGCCAGCAGCTTACTGGTAGCGGGAGTGCCCTACGAGCAGTACTTC; CDR3: CASSLLVAGVPYEQYF; V: TRBV7-9; size: .; J: TRBJ2-7; D: TRBD2
DNA: TGTGCCAGCAGCCAATTTGTGTATTCACCCCTCCACTTT; CDR3: CASSQFVYSPLHF; V: TRBV14; size: once; J: TRBJ1-6; D: .
DNA: TGTGCCAGCAGCTCCCTTGGAGGGACAGGGTCCTACGAGCAGTACTTC; CDR3: CASSSLGGTGSYEQYF; V: TRBV7-8; size: .; J: TRBJ2-7; D: TRBD1
DNA: TGTGCCAGCAGCCAATATAGCGGGAGGGTTTACAGTGGTACGCAGTATTTT; CDR3: CASSQYSGRVYSGTQYF; V: TRBV5-4; size: .; J: TRBJ2-3; D: TRBD2
DNA: TGTGCCAGCAGCCCAGGACTGTCCACCGGGGAGCTGTTTTTT; CDR3: CASSPGLSTGELFF; V: TRBV7-9; size: .; J: TRBJ2-2; D: .
DNA: TGTGCCAGCACCCAGAGAGTGGGTGAGCAGTTCTTC; CDR3: CASTQRVGEQFF; V: TRBV25-1; size: many; J: TRBJ2-1; D: .
DNA: TGTGCCACCGACACTGAAGCTTTCTTT; CDR3: CATDTEAFF; V: TRBV25-1; size: once; J: TRBJ1-1; D: .
DNA: TGTGCCAGCAGCTTAGTTCGCGACACTGAAGCTTTCTTT; CDR3: CASSLVRDTEAFF; V: TRBV7-2; size: once; J: TRBJ1-1; D: .
DNA: TGTGCCAGCAGTCGACAGGGCTATGGCTACACCTTC; CDR3: CASSRQGYGYTF; V: TRBV28; size: .; J: TRBJ1-2; D: TRBD1
DNA: TGTGCCAGCAGCATAACGGGACAGAACACCGGGGAGCTGTTTTTT; CDR3: CASSITGQNTGELFF; V: TRBV7-6; size: .; J: TRBJ2-2; D: .
DNA: TGTGCCAGCAGCTCAAGCTATCAGGGGAACACTGAAGCTTTCTTT; CDR3: CASSSSYQGNTEAFF; V: TRBV7-2; size: .; J: TRBJ1-1; D: .
DNA: TGCAGCGTTGAAGGGACTTTCTACGAGCAGTACTTC; CDR3: CSVEGTFYEQYF; V: TRBV29-1; size: .; J: TRBJ2-7; D: .
DNA: TGTGCCAGCAGCCCGGGACAGAAACTACCCCTCCACTTT; CDR3: CASSPGQKLPLHF; V: TRBV11-2; size: .; J: TRBJ1-6; D: TRBD1
DNA: TGTGCCAGCAGCTCCCAATCCTACAATGAGCAGTTCTTC; CDR3: CASSSQSYNEQFF; V: TRBV7-2; size: .; J: TRBJ2-1; D: .
DNA: TGTGCCAGCAGTGAACGCGGGGGAACAGGGAATTCACCCCTCCACTTT; CDR3: CASSERGGTGNSPLHF; V: TRBV25-1; size: .; J: TRBJ1-6; D: .
DNA: TGTGCCAGCAGCTTAGTTGGCGCAGGGCTGAATTTT; CDR3: CASSLVGAGLNF; V: TRBV7-9; size: once; J: TRBJ2-3; D: .
DNA: TGTGCCAGCAGCTTAAGGGGACAGCTGAACACTGAAGCTTTCTTT; CDR3: CASSLRGQLNTEAFF; V: TRBV7-9; size: .; J: TRBJ1-1; D: TRBD1
DNA: TGTGCCAGCAGCTTACGCGGGGGCGGAACCTCCAATGAGCAGTTCTTC; CDR3: CASSLRGGGTSNEQFF; V: TRBV7-9; size: few; J: TRBJ2-1; D: .
DNA: TGTGCCTGGTCAGCCTATTTGGGGATTAGTTATTCACCCCTCCACTTT; CDR3: CAWSAYLGISYSPLHF; V: TRBV30; size: .; J: TRBJ1-6; D: .
DNA: TGTGCCAGCACAATTAAAAACACCATATATTTT; CDR3: CASTIKNTIYF; V: TRBV2; size: .; J: TRBJ1-3; D: .
DNA: TGTGCCAGTAGCTTCGGACGGGCCCCAGGAGGAAACACCATATATTTT; CDR3: CASSFGRAPGGNTIYF; V: TRBV19; size: .; J: TRBJ1-3; D: .
DNA: TGCGCCAGCGATACAAACCCTTCGACAGGGAAAACTGAAGCTTTCTTT; CDR3: CASDTNPSTGKTEAFF; V: TRBV5-1; size: .; J: TRBJ1-1; D: TRBD1
DNA: TGCAGCGTTGAAAAAGGGTCCCAAGTCGGCTACACCTTC; CDR3: CSVEKGSQVGYTF; V: TRBV29-1; size: .; J: TRBJ1-2; D: .
DNA: TGTGCCAGCATTTACTTCCTAGGCACCTACGAGCAGTACTTC; CDR3: CASIYFLGTYEQYF; V: TRBV2; size: .; J: TRBJ2-7; D: .
DNA: TGTGCCAGCAGCTCCAGGGGGGGTCAATCAGATACGCAGTATTTT; CDR3: CASSSRGGQSDTQYF; V: TRBV7-9; size: .; J: TRBJ2-3; D: .
DNA: TGTGCCAGCACCCCCCGGGGACTAGCGGGCAATGAGCAGTTCTTC; CDR3: CASTPRGLAGNEQFF; V: TRBV28; size: .; J: TRBJ2-1; D: TRBD2
DNA: TGTGCCAGCAGCTTAGCGGGGGGATTTGACACTGAAGCTTTCTTT; CDR3: CASSLAGGFDTEAFF; V: TRBV7-9; size: .; J: TRBJ1-1; D: .
DNA: TGTGCCAGCAGCGTAAAAGCAGGGAACACAGATACGCAGTATTTT; CDR3: CASSVKAGNTDTQYF; V: TRBV9; size: .; J: TRBJ2-3; D: .
DNA: TGCGCCAGCAGCCTAGACATGAACACTGAAGCTTTCTTT; CDR3: CASSLDMNTEAFF; V: TRBV4-1; size: few; J: TRBJ1-1; D: .
DNA: TGCGCCAGCAGCAAAACTGCTATAAACACCGGGGAGCTGTTTTTT; CDR3: CASSKTAINTGELFF; V: TRBV5-1; size: .; J: TRBJ2-2; D: .